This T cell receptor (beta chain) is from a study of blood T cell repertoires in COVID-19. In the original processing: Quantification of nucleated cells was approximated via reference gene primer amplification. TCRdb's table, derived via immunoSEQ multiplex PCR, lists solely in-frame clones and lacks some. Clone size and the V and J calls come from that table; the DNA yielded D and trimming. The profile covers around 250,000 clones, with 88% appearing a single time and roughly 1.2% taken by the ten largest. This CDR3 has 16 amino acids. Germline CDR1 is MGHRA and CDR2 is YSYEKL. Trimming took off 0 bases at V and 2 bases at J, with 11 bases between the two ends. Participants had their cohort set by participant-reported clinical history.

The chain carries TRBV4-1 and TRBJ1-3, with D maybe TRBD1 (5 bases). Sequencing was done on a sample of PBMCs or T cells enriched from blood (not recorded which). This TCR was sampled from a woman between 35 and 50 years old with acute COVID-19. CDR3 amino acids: CASSQDLTTAGNTIYF. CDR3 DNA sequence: TGCGCCAGCAGCCAAGATCTGACGACAGCTGGAAACACCATATATTTT.